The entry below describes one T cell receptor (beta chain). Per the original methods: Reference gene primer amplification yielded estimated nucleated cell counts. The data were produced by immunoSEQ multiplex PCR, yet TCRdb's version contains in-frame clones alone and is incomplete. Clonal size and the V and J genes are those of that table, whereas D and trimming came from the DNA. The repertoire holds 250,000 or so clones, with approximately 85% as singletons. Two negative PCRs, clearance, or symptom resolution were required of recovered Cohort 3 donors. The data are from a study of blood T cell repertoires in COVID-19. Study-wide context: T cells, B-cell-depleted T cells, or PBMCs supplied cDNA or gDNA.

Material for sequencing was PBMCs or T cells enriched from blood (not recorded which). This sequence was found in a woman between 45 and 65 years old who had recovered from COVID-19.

The CDR3 region has the DNA TGTGCCAGCAGCGTATCCCGGGGTAGCACAGATACGCAGTATTTT. It translates to CASSVSRGSTDTQYF. The chain couples TRBV9 to TRBJ2-3, with TRBD2 as a possible D gene (5 bases). Germline lookup yields CDR1 SGDLS and CDR2 YYNGEE. V shed 1 base and J shed 0 bases, with 9 bases lying between them. The CDR3 spans 15 residues.